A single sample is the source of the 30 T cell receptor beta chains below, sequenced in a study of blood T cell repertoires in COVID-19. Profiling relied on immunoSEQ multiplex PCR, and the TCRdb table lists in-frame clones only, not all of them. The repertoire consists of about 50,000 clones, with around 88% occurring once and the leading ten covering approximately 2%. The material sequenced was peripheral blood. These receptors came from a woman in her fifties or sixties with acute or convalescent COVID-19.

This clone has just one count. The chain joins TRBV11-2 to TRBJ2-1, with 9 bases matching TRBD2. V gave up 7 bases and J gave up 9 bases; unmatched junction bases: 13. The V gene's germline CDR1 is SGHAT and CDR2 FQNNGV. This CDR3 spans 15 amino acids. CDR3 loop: CASIEGTSLPVEQFF. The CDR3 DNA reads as TGTGCCAGCATAGAGGGGACTAGCCTCCCTGTTGAGCAGTTCTTC. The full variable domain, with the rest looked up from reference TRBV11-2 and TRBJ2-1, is EAGVAQSPRYKIIEKRQSVAFWCNPISGHATLYWYQQILGQGPKLLIQFQNNGVVDDSQLPKDRFSAERLKGVDSTLKIQPAKLEDSAVYLCASIEGTSLPVEQFFGPGTRLTVL.

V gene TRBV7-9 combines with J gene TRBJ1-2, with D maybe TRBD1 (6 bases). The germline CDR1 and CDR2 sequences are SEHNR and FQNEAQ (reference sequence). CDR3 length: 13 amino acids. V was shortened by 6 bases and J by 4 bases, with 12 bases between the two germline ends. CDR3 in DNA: TGTGCCAGCAGTCGAGGACAGTTCTATGGCTACACCTTC. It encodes CASSRGQFYGYTF.

This CDR3 is CASSSLGGGTEAFF. The CDR3 DNA reads TGTGCCAGCAGCTCCCTGGGGGGAGGCACTGAAGCTTTCTTT. This chain uses TRBV6-5 with TRBJ1-1, with a tentative D call TRBD1 (5 bases). Germline V gene lookup returns CDR1 MNHEY and CDR2 SVGAGI. The CDR3 sequence is 14 residues long. V was trimmed by 6 bases and J by 4 bases, leaving 15 bases between them.

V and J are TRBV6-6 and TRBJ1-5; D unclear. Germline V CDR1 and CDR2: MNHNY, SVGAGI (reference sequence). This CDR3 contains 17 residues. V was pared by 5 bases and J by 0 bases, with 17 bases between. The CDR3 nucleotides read TGTGCCAGCAGTCGCCGGGAACCTACGCATAGCAATCAGCCCCAGCATTTT. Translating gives CASSRREPTHSNQPQHF.

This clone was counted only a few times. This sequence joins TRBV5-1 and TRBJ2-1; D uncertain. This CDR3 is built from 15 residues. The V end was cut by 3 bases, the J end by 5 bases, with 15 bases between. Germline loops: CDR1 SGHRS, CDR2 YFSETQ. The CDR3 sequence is CASSYSGEPDNEQFF. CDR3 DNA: TGCGCCAGCAGCTATTCAGGTGAGCCAGACAATGAGCAGTTCTTC.

The CDR3 reads CASSLGSSGPSYNEQFF. The CDR3 DNA reads as TGCGCCAGCAGCTTAGGGAGTAGCGGGCCCTCCTACAATGAGCAGTTCTTC. The rearrangement links TRBV5-1 to TRBJ2-1; 7 nucleotides line up with TRBD2. Germline assignment: CDR1 SGHRS and CDR2 YFSETQ. There are 17 residues in the CDR3. V lost 2 bases and J lost 0; bases outside the gene matches: 8.

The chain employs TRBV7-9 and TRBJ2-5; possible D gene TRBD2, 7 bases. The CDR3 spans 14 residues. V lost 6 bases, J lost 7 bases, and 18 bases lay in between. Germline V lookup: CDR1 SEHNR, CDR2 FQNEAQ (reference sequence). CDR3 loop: CASRPTGGQGTQYF. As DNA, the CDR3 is TGTGCCAGCAGGCCAACGGGGGGCCAGGGGACCCAGTACTTC. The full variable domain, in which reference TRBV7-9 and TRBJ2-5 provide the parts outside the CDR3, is DTGVSQNPRHKITKRGQNVTFRCDPISEHNRLYWYRQTLGQGPEFLTYFQNEAQLEKSRLLSDRFSAERPKGSFSTLEIQRTEQGDSAMYLCASRPTGGQGTQYFGPGTRLLVL.

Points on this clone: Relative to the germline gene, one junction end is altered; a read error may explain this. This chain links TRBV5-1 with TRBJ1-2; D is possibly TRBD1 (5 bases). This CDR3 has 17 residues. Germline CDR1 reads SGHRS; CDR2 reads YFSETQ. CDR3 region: CASSLDPPGLQATGYTF. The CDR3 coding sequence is TGCGCCAGCAGTTTGGACCCTCCGGGACTCCAAGCTACTGGCTACACCTTC.

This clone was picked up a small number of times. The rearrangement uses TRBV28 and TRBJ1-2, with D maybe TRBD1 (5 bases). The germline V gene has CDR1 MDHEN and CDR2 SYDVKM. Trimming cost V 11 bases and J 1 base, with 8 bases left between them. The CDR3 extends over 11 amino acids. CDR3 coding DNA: TGTGCCGCCGGGGGTAACTATGGCTACACCTTC. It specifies CAAGGNYGYTF.

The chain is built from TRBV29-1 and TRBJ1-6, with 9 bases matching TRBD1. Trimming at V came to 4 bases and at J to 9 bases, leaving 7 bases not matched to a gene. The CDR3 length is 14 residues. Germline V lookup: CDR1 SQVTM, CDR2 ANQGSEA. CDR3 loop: CSVVEGQGGSPLHF. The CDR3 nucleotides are TGCAGCGTTGTGGAGGGACAGGGCGGTTCACCCCTCCACTTT. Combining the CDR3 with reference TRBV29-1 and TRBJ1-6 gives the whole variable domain SAVISQKPSRDICQRGTSLTIQCQVDSQVTMMFWYRQQPGQSLTLIATANQGSEATYESGFVIDKFPISRPNLTFSTLTVSNMSPEDSSIYLCSVVEGQGGSPLHFGNGTRLTVT.

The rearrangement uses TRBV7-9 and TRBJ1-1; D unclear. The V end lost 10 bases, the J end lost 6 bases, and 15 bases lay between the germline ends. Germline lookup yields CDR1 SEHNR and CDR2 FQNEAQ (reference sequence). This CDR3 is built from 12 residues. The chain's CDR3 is CAIRGKKAEAFF. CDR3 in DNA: TGTGCCATACGAGGGAAAAAGGCTGAAGCTTTCTTT.

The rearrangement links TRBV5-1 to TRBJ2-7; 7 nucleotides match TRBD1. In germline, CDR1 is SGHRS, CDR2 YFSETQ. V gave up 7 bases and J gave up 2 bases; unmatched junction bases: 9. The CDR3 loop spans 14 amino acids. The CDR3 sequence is CASALTGAAYEQYF. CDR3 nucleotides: TGCGCCAGCGCTCTCACAGGGGCCGCCTACGAGCAGTACTTC.

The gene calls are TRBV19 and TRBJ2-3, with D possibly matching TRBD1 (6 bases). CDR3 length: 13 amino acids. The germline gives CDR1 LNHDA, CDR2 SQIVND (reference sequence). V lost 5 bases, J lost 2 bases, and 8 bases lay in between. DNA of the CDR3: TGTGCCAGTAGTGGGACACACACAGATACGCAGTATTTT. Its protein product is CASSGTHTDTQYF. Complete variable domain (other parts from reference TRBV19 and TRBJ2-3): DGGITQSPKYLFRKEGQNVTLSCEQNLNHDAMYWYRQDPGQGLRLIYYSQIVNDFQKGDIAEGYSVSREKKESFPLTVTSAQKNPTAFYLCASSGTHTDTQYFGPGTRLTVL.

The DNA of the CDR3 is TGTGCCAGCAGACCTCACGGGACAGGAGCTATGAACACTGAAGCTTTCTTT. Protein: CASRPHGTGAMNTEAFF. The V gene is TRBV6-2 or TRBV6-3, the J gene TRBJ1-1; 8 nucleotides agree with TRBD1. CDR3 length equals 17 residues. V shed 6 bases, J shed 0 bases, and the junction held 12 bases outside the gene matches. The germline V gene has CDR1 MNHEY and CDR2 SVGEGT.

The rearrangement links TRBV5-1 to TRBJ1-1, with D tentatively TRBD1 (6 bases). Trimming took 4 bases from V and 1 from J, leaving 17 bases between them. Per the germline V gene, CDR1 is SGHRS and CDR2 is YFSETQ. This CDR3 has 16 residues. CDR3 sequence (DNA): TGCGCCAGCAGCCCCAGAGCCGGGACACGGAACACTGAAGCTTTCTTT. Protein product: CASSPRAGTRNTEAFF.

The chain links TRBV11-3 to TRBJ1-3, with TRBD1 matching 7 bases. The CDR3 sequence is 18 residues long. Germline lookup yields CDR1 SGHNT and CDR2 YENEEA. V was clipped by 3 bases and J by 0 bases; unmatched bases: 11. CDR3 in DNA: TGTGCCAGCAGCTTCAGAGACCTACAGGGGAGCTCTGGAAACACCATATATTTT. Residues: CASSFRDLQGSSGNTIYF.

In nucleotides, the CDR3 is TGTGCCAGCAGCTTAAGCCAGGGGACCCAAGAGACCCAGTACTTC. Its translation is CASSLSQGTQETQYF. The genes are TRBV5-4 and TRBJ2-5; D possibly corresponds to TRBD1 (6 bases). CDR3 size: 15 residues. Trimming took off 2 bases at V and 1 base at J, with 12 bases between the two ends. Germline assignment: CDR1 SGHNT and CDR2 YYREEE (reference sequence).

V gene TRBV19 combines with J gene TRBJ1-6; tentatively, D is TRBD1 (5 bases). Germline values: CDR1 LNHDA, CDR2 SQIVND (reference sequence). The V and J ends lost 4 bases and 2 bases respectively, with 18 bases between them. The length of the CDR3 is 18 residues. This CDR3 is CASSKDMSSFTYNSPLHF. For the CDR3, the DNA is TGTGCCAGTAGTAAGGACATGAGCTCCTTTACCTATAATTCACCCCTCCACTTT. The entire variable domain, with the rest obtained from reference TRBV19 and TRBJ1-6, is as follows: DGGITQSPKYLFRKEGQNVTLSCEQNLNHDAMYWYRQDPGQGLRLIYYSQIVNDFQKGDIAEGYSVSREKKESFPLTVTSAQKNPTAFYLCASSKDMSSFTYNSPLHFGNGTRLTVT.

CDR3: CASSRDSVYNEQFF. Here the CDR3 DNA reads TGTGCCAGCAGCCGGGACTCCGTCTACAATGAGCAGTTCTTC. The J gene is TRBJ2-1, the V gene TRBV5-8; a weak D match, TRBD2 (6 bases). This CDR3 is built from 14 residues. Between the trimmed V and J ends, which lost 4 bases and 3 bases, there was a span of 11 bases. Germline CDR1 reads SGHTS; CDR2 reads YDEGEE.

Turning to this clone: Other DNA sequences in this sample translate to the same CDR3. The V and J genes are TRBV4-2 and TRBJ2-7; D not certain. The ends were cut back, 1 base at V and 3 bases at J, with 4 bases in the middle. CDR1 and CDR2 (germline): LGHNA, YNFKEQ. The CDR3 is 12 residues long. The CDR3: CASSQAGYEQYF. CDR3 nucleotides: TGTGCCAGCAGCCAAGCAGGCTACGAGCAGTACTTC.

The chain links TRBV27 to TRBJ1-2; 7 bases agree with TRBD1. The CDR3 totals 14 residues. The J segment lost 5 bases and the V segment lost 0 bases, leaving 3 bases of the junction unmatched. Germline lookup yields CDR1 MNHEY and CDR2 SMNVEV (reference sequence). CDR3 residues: CASSLSGQIYGYTF. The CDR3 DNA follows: TGTGCCAGCAGTTTATCGGGACAGATATATGGCTACACCTTC.

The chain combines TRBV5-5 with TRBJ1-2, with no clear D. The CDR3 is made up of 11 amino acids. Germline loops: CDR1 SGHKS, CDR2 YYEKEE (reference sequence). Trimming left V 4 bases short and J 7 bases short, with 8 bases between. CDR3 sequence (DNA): TGTGCCAGCAGCGCCACAATTGGCTACACCTTC. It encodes CASSATIGYTF.

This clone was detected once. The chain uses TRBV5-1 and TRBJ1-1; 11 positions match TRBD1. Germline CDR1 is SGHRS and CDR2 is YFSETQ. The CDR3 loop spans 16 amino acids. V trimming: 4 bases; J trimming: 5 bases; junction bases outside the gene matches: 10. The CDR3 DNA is TGCGCCAGCAGCAAACTAGGGACAGGGGGTGGTACTGAAGCTTTCTTT. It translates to CASSKLGTGGGTEAFF. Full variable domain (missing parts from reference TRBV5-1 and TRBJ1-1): KAGVTQTPRYLIKTRGQQVTLSCSPISGHRSVSWYQQTPGQGLQFLFEYFSETQRNKGNFPGRFSGRQFSNSRSEMNVSTLELGDSALYLCASSKLGTGGGTEAFFGQGTRLTVV.

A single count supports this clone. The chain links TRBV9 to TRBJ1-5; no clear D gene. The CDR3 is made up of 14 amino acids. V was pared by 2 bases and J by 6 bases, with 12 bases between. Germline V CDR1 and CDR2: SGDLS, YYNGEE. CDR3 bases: TGTGCCAGCAGCGTGAGGCCCGGTGGTCAGCCCCAGCATTTT. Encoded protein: CASSVRPGGQPQHF.

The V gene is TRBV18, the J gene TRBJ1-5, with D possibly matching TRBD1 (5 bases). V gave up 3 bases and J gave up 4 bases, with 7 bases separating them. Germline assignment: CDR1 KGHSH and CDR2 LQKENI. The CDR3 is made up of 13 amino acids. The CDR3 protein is CASSPGLNQPQHF. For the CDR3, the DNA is TGTGCCAGCTCACCGGGACTAAATCAGCCCCAGCATTTT.

CDR3 sequence reads: CASSQDPGQGANTEAFF. DNA of the CDR3: TGCGCCAGCAGCCAAGATCCCGGACAGGGGGCGAACACTGAAGCTTTCTTT. The gene calls are TRBV4-1 and TRBJ1-1, with 11 bases aligning to TRBD1. The CDR3 is 17 amino acids. Germline V gene data show CDR1 as MGHRA and CDR2 as YSYEKL. The junction had 4 bases not matched to a gene; V was cut back by 0 bases and J by 1 base.

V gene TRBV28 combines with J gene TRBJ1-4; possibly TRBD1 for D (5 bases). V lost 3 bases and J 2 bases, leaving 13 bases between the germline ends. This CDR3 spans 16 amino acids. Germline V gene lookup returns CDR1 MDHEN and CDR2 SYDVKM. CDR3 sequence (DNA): TGTGCCAGCAGTTTGCTGAAAACAGGTACTAATGAAAAACTGTTTTTT. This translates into CASSLLKTGTNEKLFF.

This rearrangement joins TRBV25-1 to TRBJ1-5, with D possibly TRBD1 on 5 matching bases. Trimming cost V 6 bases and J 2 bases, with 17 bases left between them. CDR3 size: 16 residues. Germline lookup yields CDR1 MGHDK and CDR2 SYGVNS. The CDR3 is CASREGPGAGNQPQHF. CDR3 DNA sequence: TGTGCCAGCAGGGAGGGGCCGGGTGCTGGCAATCAGCCCCAGCATTTT.

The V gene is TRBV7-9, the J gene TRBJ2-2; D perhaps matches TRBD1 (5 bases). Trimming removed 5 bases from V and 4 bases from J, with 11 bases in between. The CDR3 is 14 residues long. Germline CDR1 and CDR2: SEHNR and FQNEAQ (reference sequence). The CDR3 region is CASSPDRRTGELFF. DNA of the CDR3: TGTGCCAGCAGCCCCGACAGACGCACCGGGGAGCTGTTTTTT.

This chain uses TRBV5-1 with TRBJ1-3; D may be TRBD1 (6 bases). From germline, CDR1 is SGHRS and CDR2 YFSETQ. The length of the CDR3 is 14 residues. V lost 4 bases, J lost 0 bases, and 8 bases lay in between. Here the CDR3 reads CASSRTVSGNTIYF. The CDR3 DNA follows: TGCGCCAGCAGCCGGACAGTCTCTGGAAACACCATATATTTT. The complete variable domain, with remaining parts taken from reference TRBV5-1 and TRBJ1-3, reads KAGVTQTPRYLIKTRGQQVTLSCSPISGHRSVSWYQQTPGQGLQFLFEYFSETQRNKGNFPGRFSGRQFSNSRSEMNVSTLELGDSALYLCASSRTVSGNTIYFGEGSWLTVV.